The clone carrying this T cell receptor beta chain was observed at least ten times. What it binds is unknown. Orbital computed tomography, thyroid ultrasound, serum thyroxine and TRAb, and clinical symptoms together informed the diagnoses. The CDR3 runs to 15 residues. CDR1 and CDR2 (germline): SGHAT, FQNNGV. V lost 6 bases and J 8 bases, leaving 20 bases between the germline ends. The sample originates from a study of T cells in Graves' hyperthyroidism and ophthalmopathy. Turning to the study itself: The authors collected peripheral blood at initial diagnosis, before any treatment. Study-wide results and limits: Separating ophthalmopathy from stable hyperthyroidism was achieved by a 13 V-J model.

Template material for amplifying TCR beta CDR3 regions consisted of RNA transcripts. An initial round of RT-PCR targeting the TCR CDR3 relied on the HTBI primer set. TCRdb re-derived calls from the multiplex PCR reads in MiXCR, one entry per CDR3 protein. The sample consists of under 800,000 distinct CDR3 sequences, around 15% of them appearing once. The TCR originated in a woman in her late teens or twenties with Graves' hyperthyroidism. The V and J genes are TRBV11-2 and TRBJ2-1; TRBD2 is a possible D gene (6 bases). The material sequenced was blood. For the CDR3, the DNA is TGTGCCAGCAGAGAGACTAATCGGAGGGCCGATGAGCAGTTCTTC. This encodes CASRETNRRADEQFF.